This passage covers 24 T cell receptor beta chains from one sample sequenced in a study of blood T cell repertoires in COVID-19 (dated by TCRdb to 2019 to 2021). The library was produced with the immunoSEQ multiplex PCR assay. What TCRdb holds here is the immuneACCESS table cut down to in-frame rearrangements. Part of the clones is not present; checked against another copy, under half of the missing clones reflect an unresolved V gene, and the others are unexplained. This sample holds a few hundred thousand clones; more than 65% were observed only once. The top ten hold about 3% of the sample. The sample taken for sequencing was PBMCs or T cells enriched from blood (not recorded which). All receptors come from a man aged 45-60 years who had recovered from COVID-19.

The rearrangement uses TRBV2 and TRBJ1-5; D is uncertain. Trimming removed 3 bases from V and 2 bases from J, with 20 bases in between. This CDR3 is built from 18 residues. Germline values: CDR1 SNHLY, CDR2 FYNNEI. The CDR3 DNA follows: TGTGCCAGCAGTGATAAGGGCGGGAGTATTCAGGGCAATCAGCCCCAGCATTTT. It yields the protein CASSDKGGSIQGNQPQHF.

The chain recombines TRBV27 with TRBJ2-7, with D possibly being TRBD1 (5 bases). The CDR3 loop spans 14 amino acids. Trimming took 6 bases from V and 6 from J, leaving 18 bases between them. Germline CDR1 and CDR2: MNHEY and SMNVEV (reference sequence). CDR3 coding DNA: TGTGCCAGCAGCCGCCTGGACCTCAGGGCCGAGCAGTACTTC. The encoded protein is CASSRLDLRAEQYF.

The chain employs TRBV11-3 and TRBJ2-3, with 9 bases lining up with TRBD1. The CDR3 contains 15 residues. V lost 1 base to trimming and J lost 3 bases; unmatched junction nucleotides: 2. From germline, CDR1 is SGHNT and CDR2 YENEEA. CDR3 region: CASSLGGTGTDTQYF. In DNA, the CDR3 is TGTGCCAGCAGCTTAGGTGGGACAGGGACAGATACGCAGTATTTT. Full variable domain (remainder filled in from reference TRBV11-3 and TRBJ2-3): EAGVVQSPRYKIIEKKQPVAFWCNPISGHNTLYWYLQNLGQGPELLIRYENEEAVDDSQLPKDRFSAERLKGVDSTLKIQPAELGDSAVYLCASSLGGTGTDTQYFGPGTRLTVL.

The chain couples TRBV7-3 to TRBJ1-1; weak D call: TRBD1 (6 bases). Trimming cost V 5 bases and J 1 base, with 11 bases left between them. CDR1 is SGHTA and CDR2 is FQGTGA in the germline V gene. The CDR3 length is 14 residues. CDR3 DNA sequence: TGTGCCAGCAGCCCCGGACAGTGGAACACTGAAGCTTTCTTT. Its protein is CASSPGQWNTEAFF.

The gene calls are TRBV21-1 and TRBJ2-2; the table calls TRBD1, which could not be checked here. TRBV21-1 constitutes a pseudogene. There are 15 residues in the CDR3. This CDR3 reads CASSKDRGDTGELFF. The CDR3 nucleotides read TGTGCCAGCAGCAAAGACAGGGGGGACACCGGGGAGCTGTTTTTT.

The rearrangement links TRBV29-1 to TRBJ2-7; 8 bases fit TRBD1. Trimming removed 1 base from V and 7 bases from J; junction bases left unmatched: 9. The CDR3 is made up of 14 amino acids. Germline-derived CDR1 and CDR2 are SQVTM and ANQGSEA. In DNA form, the CDR3 reads TGCAGCGTTGAAGGCGGACAGGGCAGCTGGGAGCAGTACTTC. Protein product: CSVEGGQGSWEQYF.

The gene calls are TRBV3-1 (or the pseudogene TRBV3-2) and TRBJ2-3; 16 positions agree with TRBD2. The CDR3 has 21 residues. J was trimmed by 0 bases and V by 0 bases; bases with no gene match: 9. Germline V gives CDR1 LGHDT, CDR2 YNNKEL (reference sequence). CDR3 sequence reads: CASSQDLAGTSGGASTDTQYF. The DNA for the CDR3 is TGTGCCAGCAGCCAAGATTTAGCCGGGACTAGCGGGGGGGCTAGCACAGATACGCAGTATTTT.

The rearrangement uses TRBV6-2 or TRBV6-3 and TRBJ1-5; 8 bases are a match to TRBD1. CDR3 length equals 16 residues. CDR1 MNHEY and CDR2 SVGEGT come from the germline V gene. The J segment lost 6 bases and the V segment lost 4 bases, leaving 11 bases of the junction unmatched. CDR3 residues: CASSSVDRVSGQPQHF. The CDR3 DNA sequence: TGTGCCAGCAGTTCCGTGGACAGGGTTAGTGGTCAGCCCCAGCATTTT.

Only one count was recorded for this clone. V and J are TRBV11-2 and TRBJ1-6; D is unclear. The CDR3 is 14 residues long. CDR1 and CDR2 from the germline V gene are SGHAT and FQNNGV. The germline V and J ends were trimmed by 0 bases and 4 bases, with 4 bases remaining between them. The CDR3 is CASSLERYNSPLHF. The CDR3 nucleotides are TGTGCCAGCAGCTTAGAACGGTATAATTCACCCCTCCACTTT.

The chain has TRBV3-1 (or the pseudogene TRBV3-2) and TRBJ2-7; the D is unclear. CDR3 length equals 13 residues. The V end was cut by 4 bases, the J end by 0 bases, with 7 bases between. Per germline, CDR1 LGHDT and CDR2 YNNKEL (reference sequence). The DNA of the CDR3 is TGTGCCAGCAGCCCCCCAGGCTCCTACGAGCAGTACTTC. It yields the protein CASSPPGSYEQYF.

This clone was counted ten times or more. The chain links TRBV5-4 to TRBJ2-3; 8 nucleotides match TRBD2. Germline V gene lookup returns CDR1 SGHNT and CDR2 YYREEE (reference sequence). The CDR3 spans 15 residues. Unmatched junction bases numbered 7, after V lost 1 base and J lost 6 bases. The CDR3 DNA reads TGTGCCAGCAGCTTGAATCGGGGGGGCCGTGATACGCAGTATTTT. It codes for CASSLNRGGRDTQYF.

The chain links TRBV5-1 to TRBJ2-5; 10 bases map to TRBD1. Trimming cost V 7 bases and J 2 bases; bases outside gene matches: 11. Germline CDR1 SGHRS, CDR2 YFSETQ. CDR3 size: 16 residues. The CDR3 DNA reads as TGCGCCAGCGGCCGCGGGACAGGGGTGAGACAAGAGACCCAGTACTTC. Translated, it gives CASGRGTGVRQETQYF.

The chain recombines TRBV11-2 with TRBJ2-7; 10 bases are shared with TRBD2. The CDR3 loop spans 16 amino acids. The ends lost 2 bases at V and 0 bases at J; junction bases unmatched: 4. Germline V lookup: CDR1 SGHAT, CDR2 FQNNGV. CDR3 bases: TGTGCCAGCAGCTTACGTAGCGGGAGGACCTCCTACGAGCAGTACTTC. Translating gives CASSLRSGRTSYEQYF.

The rearrangement links TRBV5-6 to TRBJ1-4, with 7 bases matching TRBD1. The trim removed 2 bases at V and 7 bases at J, leaving 5 bases unmatched. CDR1 is SGHDT and CDR2 is YYEEEE in the germline V gene. The CDR3 runs to 14 residues. The CDR3 DNA is TGTGCCAGCAGCTTAAGGGGGCAGGGTGAAAAACTGTTTTTT. It translates to CASSLRGQGEKLFF.

V and J are TRBV20-1 and TRBJ2-1; the D gene is possibly TRBD2 (6 bases). V gave up 3 bases and J gave up 10 bases, with 22 bases separating them. The CDR3 totals 15 residues. Germline values: CDR1 DFQATT, CDR2 SNEGSKA (reference sequence). The CDR3 protein is CSASPGTSAATEQFF. The CDR3 DNA reads as TGCAGTGCTAGTCCCGGGACTTCGGCCGCAACAGAGCAGTTCTTC.

The chain is built from TRBV6-4 and TRBJ1-1; D is uncertain. CDR1 and CDR2 from the germline V gene are MRHNA and SNTAGT. Trimming removed 7 bases at V and 11 bases at J, with 17 bases between. The CDR3 sequence is 12 residues long. CDR3: CASNHRGLEAFF. CDR3 coding DNA: TGTGCCAGCAACCACCGGGGTCTGGAGGCTTTCTTT.

This chain uses TRBV28 with TRBJ2-5; no clear D gene. Per germline, CDR1 MDHEN and CDR2 SYDVKM. The CDR3 consists of 14 residues. V was cut by 3 bases and J by 2 bases, with 10 bases left in between. In DNA form, the CDR3 reads TGTGCCAGCAGTTTTGACCGGAGACAAGAGACCCAGTACTTC. This translates into CASSFDRRQETQYF. Variable domain in full (rest from reference TRBV28 and TRBJ2-5): DVKVTQSSRYLVKRTGEKVFLECVQDMDHENMFWYRQDPGLGLRLIYFSYDVKMKEKGDIPEGYSVSREKKERFSLILESASTNQTSMYLCASSFDRRQETQYFGPGTRLLVL.

The rearrangement joins TRBV6-2 or TRBV6-3 to TRBJ2-5; D is perhaps TRBD2 (5 bases). V lost 0 bases and J 9 bases, leaving 8 bases between the germline ends. The germline V gene has CDR1 MNHEY and CDR2 SVGEGT. CDR3 size: 12 residues. This CDR3 is CASSYSTGAQYF. CDR3 bases: TGTGCCAGCAGTTACTCGACCGGGGCCCAGTACTTC.

V and J are TRBV5-1 and TRBJ1-5; 8 nucleotides align to TRBD1. The CDR3 is made up of 14 amino acids. Trimming at V came to 3 bases and at J to 4 bases, leaving 3 bases not matched to a gene. Germline values: CDR1 SGHRS, CDR2 YFSETQ. The CDR3 DNA reads TGCGCCAGCAGCTACGGACAGGGTAATCAGCCCCAGCATTTT. It yields the protein CASSYGQGNQPQHF.

The CDR3 region has the DNA TGTGCCAGCAGTTTGACCATCGGGGAGACCCAGTACTTC. Its protein is CASSLTIGETQYF. The chain has TRBV27 and TRBJ2-5; D remains ambiguous. The CDR3 covers 13 residues. The germline V gene encodes CDR1 MNHEY and CDR2 SMNVEV (reference sequence). Trimming cost V 3 bases and J 5 bases, with 10 bases left between them.

The rearrangement links TRBV21-1 to TRBJ2-5; TRBD2 was called by the table and not checked on the DNA. TRBV21-1 constitutes a pseudogene. The CDR3 has 8 amino acids. The CDR3 is CASSPQYF. The CDR3 region has the DNA TGTGCCAGCAGCCCGCAGTACTTC.

The rearrangement links TRBV4-1 to TRBJ1-6; D call uncertain. This CDR3 is built from 13 residues. Germline V CDR1 and CDR2: MGHRA, YSYEKL. Trimming removed 1 base from V and 6 bases from J, with 4 bases in between. The CDR3 sequence: CASSQAGNSPLHF. The CDR3 coding sequence is TGCGCCAGCAGCCAAGCGGGTAATTCACCCCTCCACTTT.

This clone came up a few times. V and J are TRBV29-1 and TRBJ1-1; 7 bases agree with TRBD1. CDR3 length: 13 residues. With 8 bases clipped from V and 11 bases from J, the junction kept 17 bases outside the gene matches. Germline V gene data show CDR1 as SQVTM and CDR2 as ANQGSEA. The CDR3, as DNA: TGCAGCACAGCGACAGGGTTGCTCCAGGGGGCTTTCTTT. Amino acid sequence: CSTATGLLQGAFF.

This rearrangement joins TRBV13 to TRBJ1-4; 10 bases match TRBD1. CDR3 length: 18 residues. Looked up from germline, CDR1 is PRHDT and CDR2 is FYEKMQ (reference sequence). J was trimmed by 6 bases and V by 2 bases; bases with no gene match: 12. The CDR3 DNA sequence: TGTGCCAGCAGCTTATTGGGACAGGGGCGCCCGGGGGATGAAAAACTGTTTTTT. Its protein product is CASSLLGQGRPGDEKLFF.